These T cell receptor beta chains were read from a single sample in a study of shared clonotypes between healthy human individuals. Repertoires were generated with immunoSEQ multiplex PCR, while TCRdb's copy carries only in-frame clones and drops some. The table has 550,000 to 750,000 clones, roughly nine tenths seen once. Sequenced material: naive CD8+ T cells sorted from blood. Every receptor here comes from a young man in good health. The CDR3 runs from the conserved cysteine through the conserved F or W. The D gene is left open where the match is weak. Size values are once, few and many counts, or a class for expanded clones, and some rows have none.

cdr3_nt cdr3_aa d_call j_call v_call clone_size
TGTGCCAGCAGCGGATCGAGCTCCTACGAGCAGTACTTC CASSGSSSYEQYF - TRBJ2-7 TRBV11-2 -
TGCGCCAGCAGTCAAGGGTTCCAAGGGCTAGCCGGAGAGACCCAGTACTTC CASSQGFQGLAGETQYF - TRBJ2-5 TRBV4-3 -
TGTGCCAGCAGCTTAGGATTAAGTACAGGGGGCCTCTCTGGAAACACCATATATTTT CASSLGLSTGGLSGNTIYF TRBD1 TRBJ1-3 TRBV7-9 -
TGTGCCAGTAGACAGGGGGCGCGCACTGAAGCTTTCTTT CASRQGARTEAFF TRBD1 TRBJ1-1 TRBV19 once
TGTGCCAGCAGCTTAAGGGACAGCTACGAGCAGTACTTC CASSLRDSYEQYF TRBD1 TRBJ2-7 TRBV7-9 -
TGTGCCAGCAGTTTAGGGCCCGGGGATCCCACAGATACGCAGTATTTT CASSLGPGDPTDTQYF - TRBJ2-3 TRBV27 -
TGCGCCAGCAGCCAAGATCTCGGGAGTTTCTACGAGCAGTACTTC CASSQDLGSFYEQYF - TRBJ2-7 TRBV4-3 -
TGTGCCAGCAGCACGCGTGGTTCAGCGAACACCGGGGAGCTGTTTTTT CASSTRGSANTGELFF - TRBJ2-2 TRBV7-6 -
TGCGCCAGCAGCTTGGAGGCGGGAGAAGGCGAGCAGTACTTC CASSLEAGEGEQYF TRBD2 TRBJ2-7 TRBV5-1 -
TGTGCCAGCAGCTTAGAGGGTTGGAGCAGCTCTGGAAACACCATATATTTT CASSLEGWSSSGNTIYF - TRBJ1-3 TRBV13 -
TGTGCCAGCAGCCCCCGGACTAGCGGGGAGTACGAGCAGTACTTC CASSPRTSGEYEQYF TRBD2 TRBJ2-7 TRBV9 once
TGTGCCAGCAGCCTAGCGCCCAGCGGGAGGTACAATGAGCAGTTCTTC CASSLAPSGRYNEQFF TRBD2 TRBJ2-1 TRBV11-2 once
TGTGCCAGCAGCGCTAGGCAGTCGGGGGCCAACGTCCTGACTTTC CASSARQSGANVLTF - TRBJ2-6 TRBV7-9 -
TGTGCCAGCAGCCCCGGGACTAGCGGGACTAGCACAGATACGCAGTATTTT CASSPGTSGTSTDTQYF TRBD2 TRBJ2-3 TRBV9 -
TGTGCCAGCAGTGCACCTACCGGGACAGGGGCGCCCGAGGAGTACTTC CASSAPTGTGAPEEYF TRBD1 TRBJ2-7 TRBV28 -
TGTGCCAGCACCAACAGAGGAGAAGAGACCCAGTACTTC CASTNRGEETQYF - TRBJ2-5 TRBV27 -
TGCAGCGTTGAGAGCTTGACTAGCGGTTACGAGCAGTACTTC CSVESLTSGYEQYF TRBD2 TRBJ2-7 TRBV29-1 -
TGTGCCAGCAGTTTAGCAACGTCCTACAATGAGCAGTTCTTC CASSLATSYNEQFF - TRBJ2-1 TRBV27 -
TGTGCCAGCAGCTTGGGTGTCGGTCAGGAGAGTCAAGATACGCAGTATTTT CASSLGVGQESQDTQYF - TRBJ2-3 TRBV5-8 -
TGCGCCAGCAGCGTCGATTCGCGCACCCCGCCCCTAGCGGAACTAGGAAATGAGCAGTTCTTC CASSVDSRTPPLAELGNEQFF TRBD2 TRBJ2-1 TRBV5-1 -
TGTGCCAGCAGGCCCGGACGAGGACTAGCGGGAGGGGTTAGAGAGACCCAGTACTTC CASRPGRGLAGGVRETQYF TRBD2 TRBJ2-5 TRBV7-8 -
TGTGCCAGCAGCTGGACAGGGATATCCACAGATACGCAGTATTTT CASSWTGISTDTQYF TRBD1 TRBJ2-3 TRBV7-2 -
TGTGCCAGCAGCTTGGACCCCGGACTAGCGGGAGGGATCGATGAGCAGTTCTTC CASSLDPGLAGGIDEQFF TRBD2 TRBJ2-1 TRBV5-8 -
TGTGCCAGCGGACAAGAGTCCTACAATGAGCAGTTCTTC CASGQESYNEQFF - TRBJ2-1 TRBV6-5 -
TGCGCCAGCAGCTTGGAGGACAGGGCAGATACGCAGTATTTT CASSLEDRADTQYF TRBD1 TRBJ2-3 TRBV5-1 -
TGTGCCAGCAGCGTAGGCAGGAGGAGGACTAGCGGGCCCGGGGAGCTGTTTTTT CASSVGRRRTSGPGELFF TRBD2 TRBJ2-2 TRBV9 -
TGCGCCAGCAGCTTGGTAGGGGGGGTTGGAGAGACCCAGTACTTC CASSLVGGVGETQYF - TRBJ2-5 TRBV5-1 -
TGTGCCAGCAGCCTACTCCCGGGAACAGATGTCTCCTACAATGAGCAGTTCTTC CASSLLPGTDVSYNEQFF - TRBJ2-1 TRBV28 -
TGTGCCAGCAGCGTAGGGTGGGGGGGGAGGGTTGTGGCCCGCTTCCAAGAGACCCAGTACTTC CASSVGWGGRVVARFQETQYF TRBD2 TRBJ2-5 TRBV9 -
TGTGCCAGCAGGGGCTCGGAAGGCTATGGCTACACCTTC CASRGSEGYGYTF - TRBJ1-2 TRBV6-1 -
TGTGCCAGCAGCGAACAGACAGGGGGAAGGGAAAAACTGTTTTTT CASSEQTGGREKLFF TRBD1 TRBJ1-4 TRBV9 -
TGTGCCAGCAGTGCCGGGACAGGTCTCTCCTACGAGCAGTACTTC CASSAGTGLSYEQYF TRBD1 TRBJ2-7 TRBV27 -
TGTGCCAGCAGTTTACGGACAGCCGCAGTTGGCTACACCTTC CASSLRTAAVGYTF - TRBJ1-2 TRBV28 -
TGTGCCAGCAACGAGGGGCGGCTTGGGCAGCCCCAGCATTTT CASNEGRLGQPQHF - TRBJ1-5 TRBV2 -
TGTGCCAGCAGTGAAGGGCGGCCCTCTGGGGCCAACGTCCTGACTTTC CASSEGRPSGANVLTF - TRBJ2-6 TRBV6-1 -
TGTGCCAGTAGTGTGGAGTTCTCCTACAATGAGCAGTTCTTC CASSVEFSYNEQFF - TRBJ2-1 TRBV19 -
TGTGCCAGCAGTCAGCGCTATGGCTACACCTTC CASSQRYGYTF - TRBJ1-2 TRBV28 once
TGTGCCAGCAGCTCGACGGCGTACGAGCAGTACTTC CASSSTAYEQYF - TRBJ2-7 TRBV11-2 -
TGTGCCAGTAGTTTGACTAGCGGGCGCTCAAGTAACAATGAGCAGTTCTTC CASSLTSGRSSNNEQFF TRBD2 TRBJ2-1 TRBV19 -
TGTGCCAGCATAGGTCTAGCTCGACCGGGGGAGCTGTTTTTT CASIGLARPGELFF - TRBJ2-2 TRBV27 -
TGCGCCAGCAGCCAAGTGGCGGAGGCCCAATACAATGAGCAGTTCTTC CASSQVAEAQYNEQFF - TRBJ2-1 TRBV4-3 once
TGTGCCAGCAGCCGGACAGGGGACAGCACAGATACGCAGTATTTT CASSRTGDSTDTQYF TRBD1 TRBJ2-3 TRBV7-9 -
TGTGCCAGCAGTTCGCCTTCGGGCAGCTCTGGGGCCAACGTCCTGACTTTC CASSSPSGSSGANVLTF - TRBJ2-6 TRBV28 -
TGCGCCAGCAGCCAAGGGGCAAGAGAAGCTTTCTTT CASSQGAREAFF - TRBJ1-1 TRBV4-1 -
TGTGCCAGTAGTATAGATGGGACCCCTAGCGGCCTTAGCTCCTACAATGAGCAGTTCTTC CASSIDGTPSGLSSYNEQFF TRBD2 TRBJ2-1 TRBV19 -
TGTGCCAGCAGCTTTCCTAGCGGGAGGGTCCTTGGCACCGGGGAGCTGTTTTTT CASSFPSGRVLGTGELFF TRBD2 TRBJ2-2 TRBV5-4 -
TGCGCCAGCACGGAGGGGGGCAATGAGCAGTTCTTC CASTEGGNEQFF - TRBJ2-1 TRBV10-2 -
TGCGCCAGCAGCTTTGGGACAGGAGCCTACGAGCAGTACTTC CASSFGTGAYEQYF TRBD1 TRBJ2-7 TRBV5-1 -